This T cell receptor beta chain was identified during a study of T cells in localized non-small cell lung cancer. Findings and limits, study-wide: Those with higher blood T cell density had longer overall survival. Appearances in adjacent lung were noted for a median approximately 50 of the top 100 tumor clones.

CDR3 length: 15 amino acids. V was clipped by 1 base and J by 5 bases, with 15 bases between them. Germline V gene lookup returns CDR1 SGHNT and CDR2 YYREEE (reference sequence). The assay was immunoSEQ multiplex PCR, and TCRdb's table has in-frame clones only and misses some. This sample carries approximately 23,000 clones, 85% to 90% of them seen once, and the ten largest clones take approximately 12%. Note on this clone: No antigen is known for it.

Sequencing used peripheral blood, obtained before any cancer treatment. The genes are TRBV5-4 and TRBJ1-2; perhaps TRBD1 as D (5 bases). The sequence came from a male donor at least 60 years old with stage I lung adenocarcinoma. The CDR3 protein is CASSLPTGTLYGYTF. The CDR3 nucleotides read TGTGCCAGCAGCTTGCCGACTGGGACTCTTTATGGCTACACCTTC. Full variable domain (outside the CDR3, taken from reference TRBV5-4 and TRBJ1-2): ETGVTQSPTHLIKTRGQQVTLRCSSQSGHNTVSWYQQALGQGPQFIFQYYREEENGRGNFPPRFSGLQFPNYSSELNVNALELDDSALYLCASSLPTGTLYGYTFGSGTRLTVV.